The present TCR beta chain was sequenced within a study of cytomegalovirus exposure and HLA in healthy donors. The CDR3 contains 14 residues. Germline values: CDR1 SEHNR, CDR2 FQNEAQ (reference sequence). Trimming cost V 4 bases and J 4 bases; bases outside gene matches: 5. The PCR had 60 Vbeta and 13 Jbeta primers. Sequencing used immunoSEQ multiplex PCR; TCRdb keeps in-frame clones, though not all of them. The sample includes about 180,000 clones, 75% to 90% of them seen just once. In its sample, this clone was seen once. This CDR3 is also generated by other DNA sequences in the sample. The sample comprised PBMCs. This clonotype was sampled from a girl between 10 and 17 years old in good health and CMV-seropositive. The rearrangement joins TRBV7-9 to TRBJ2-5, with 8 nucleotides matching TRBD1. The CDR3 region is CASSSGQGGETQYF. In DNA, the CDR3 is TGTGCCAGCAGCTCAGGACAGGGTGGAGAGACCCAGTACTTC.